Listed below are T cell receptor beta chains from one sample, sequenced in a study of cytomegalovirus exposure and HLA in healthy donors. The assay was immunoSEQ multiplex PCR, and TCRdb's table has in-frame clones only and misses some. The sample includes 150,000 to 200,000 clones, approximately 80% seen only once; the top ten take approximately 7%. Sequencing was carried out using PBMCs. The source is a man between 18 and 29 years old in good health and CMV-seropositive. CDR3s include the opening cysteine and the closing phenylalanine or tryptophan. D genes are given only for firm matches. Where a row states a size, it is once, few, many or the class of an expanded clone; other rows omit it.

size,J,V,D,CDR3,DNA
NA,TRBJ2-7,TRBV28,TRBD2,CATRTSGAYEQYF,TGTGCCACTCGGACTAGCGGGGCCTACGAGCAGTACTTC
NA,TRBJ2-7,TRBV5-5,NA,CASRWDTYYEQYF,TGTGCCAGCAGGTGGGACACTTACTACGAGCAGTACTTC
NA,TRBJ2-7,TRBV7-9,NA,CASSLAGLREQYF,TGTGCCAGCAGCTTAGCAGGACTTCGCGAGCAGTACTTC
NA,TRBJ1-1,TRBV6-5,NA,CASSYSQGSGAFF,TGTGCCAGCAGTTACTCGCAGGGTAGTGGGGCTTTCTTT
NA,TRBJ1-5,TRBV7-2,NA,CASSLEQGSNQPQHF,TGTGCCAGCAGCTTAGAGCAGGGAAGCAATCAGCCCCAGCATTTT
NA,TRBJ2-7,TRBV9,TRBD1,CASSVAQGAEQYF,TGTGCCAGCAGCGTAGCACAGGGGGCCGAGCAGTACTTC
NA,TRBJ2-7,TRBV4-2,TRBD2,CASSQAGTSGSSYEQYF,TGTGCCAGCAGCCAAGCGGGTACTAGCGGGAGCTCCTACGAGCAGTACTTC
NA,TRBJ2-5,TRBV19,NA,CASSIYPRETQYF,TGTGCCAGTAGTATTTATCCGCGGGAGACCCAGTACTTC
NA,TRBJ2-7,TRBV6-6,NA,CASSSDRSEQYF,TGTGCCAGCAGCAGTGACCGGAGCGAGCAGTACTTC
NA,TRBJ2-3,TRBV19,NA,CASNPSSRIGTDTQYF,TGTGCCAGTAACCCATCCTCTAGAATTGGCACAGATACGCAGTATTTT
NA,TRBJ2-3,TRBV7-3,NA,CASSLTGLITDTQYF,TGTGCCAGCAGCCTTACCGGACTAATCACAGATACGCAGTATTTT
NA,TRBJ1-4,TRBV27,NA,CASTSLGRATNEKLFF,TGTGCCAGCACCTCCCTTGGTCGCGCAACTAATGAAAAACTGTTTTTT
NA,TRBJ2-7,TRBV7-9,TRBD1,CASSPGQVISYEQYF,TGTGCCAGCAGTCCCGGACAGGTGATCTCCTACGAGCAGTACTTC
NA,TRBJ2-5,TRBV7-9,NA,CASSLGRRDQETQYF,TGTGCCAGCAGCTTAGGACGGAGAGACCAAGAGACCCAGTACTTC
NA,TRBJ2-3,TRBV7-2,TRBD2,CASSSQTSGTDTQYF,TGTGCCAGCAGCTCCCAGACTAGCGGCACAGATACGCAGTATTTT
NA,TRBJ2-2,TRBV7-6,NA,CASSFSGAGELFF,TGTGCCAGCAGCTTTTCAGGCGCCGGGGAGCTGTTTTTT
NA,TRBJ2-7,TRBV9,TRBD2,CASSAIGLAGTYEQYF,TGTGCCAGCAGCGCGATTGGACTAGCCGGCACCTACGAGCAGTACTTC
NA,TRBJ2-1,TRBV7-6,NA,CASSLVGLGLEYNEQFF,TGTGCCAGCAGCTTAGTGGGGCTCGGGCTAGAATACAATGAGCAGTTCTTC
NA,TRBJ1-2,TRBV28,TRBD1,CASRPRGGAGGYTF,TGTGCCAGCAGACCTCGAGGGGGCGCGGGTGGCTACACCTTC
NA,TRBJ2-2,TRBV30,NA,CAWSVGGTGELFF,TGTGCCTGGAGTGTTGGCGGAACCGGGGAGCTGTTTTTT
NA,TRBJ2-7,TRBV30,TRBD2,CAWSRTSGVSEQYF,TGTGCCTGGAGTCGGACTAGCGGGGTCAGCGAGCAGTACTTC
NA,TRBJ2-4,TRBV5-1,NA,CASSRIGGVENIQYF,TGCGCCAGCAGCCGCATCGGCGGGGTCGAAAACATTCAGTACTTC
NA,TRBJ2-7,TRBV27,TRBD1,CASRTIRDRDHEQYF,TGTGCCAGCAGGACGATCCGGGACAGGGACCACGAGCAGTACTTC
NA,TRBJ2-1,TRBV7-3,TRBD2,CASSSLAGPYNEQFF,TGTGCCAGCAGCTCCCTAGCGGGCCCTTACAATGAGCAGTTCTTC
once,TRBJ2-3,TRBV28,TRBD1,CASNHRDREPTDTQYF,TGTGCCAGCAATCACCGGGACAGGGAGCCCACAGATACGCAGTATTTT
NA,TRBJ2-1,TRBV5-1,TRBD2,CASSPGGDVGEQFF,TGCGCCAGCAGCCCGGGAGGGGACGTGGGTGAGCAGTTCTTC
NA,TRBJ2-3,TRBV7-9,TRBD2,CASILSGIAGADTQYF,TGTGCCAGCATCCTCTCGGGAATAGCGGGAGCAGATACGCAGTATTTT
NA,TRBJ1-1,TRBV6-1,TRBD1,CASSERRQGPAEAFF,TGTGCCAGCAGTGAGCGGCGACAGGGGCCGGCTGAAGCTTTCTTT
NA,TRBJ2-1,TRBV11-1,TRBD2,CASSSKTSGNEQFF,TGTGCCAGCAGCTCCAAGACTAGCGGCAATGAGCAGTTCTTC
NA,TRBJ2-1,TRBV4-3,NA,CASSQSQSSYNEQFF,TGCGCCAGCAGCCAATCACAGAGCTCCTACAATGAGCAGTTCTTC
NA,TRBJ1-4,TRBV7-9,NA,CASSLGQGQSEKLFF,TGTGCCAGCAGCTTAGGGCAGGGCCAAAGTGAAAAACTGTTTTTT